These 30 T cell receptor beta chains were all obtained from the same sample, sequenced in a study of blood T cell repertoires in COVID-19. The assay was immunoSEQ multiplex PCR, and TCRdb's table has in-frame clones only and misses some. The repertoire holds 210,000 or so clones, with roughly 80% as singletons. What was sequenced was peripheral blood. Receptors were obtained from a human donor in a cohort sampled during active COVID-19.

This sequence joins TRBV29-1 and TRBJ2-3; TRBD2 matches at 10 bases. This CDR3 region has 16 residues. With 3 bases clipped from V and 4 bases from J, the junction kept 10 bases outside the gene matches. CDR1 is SQVTM, CDR2 ANQGSEA, per germline. CDR3 protein: CSVEGRASGSPDTQYF. The CDR3 nucleotides read TGCAGCGTTGAGGGGCGCGCTAGCGGGAGCCCAGATACGCAGTATTTT.

V and J are TRBV27 and TRBJ1-2; D gene ambiguous. The CDR3 has 15 residues. V was cut by 1 base and J by 4 bases, with 13 bases left in between. Germline CDR1 MNHEY, CDR2 SMNVEV (reference sequence). CDR3 sequence (DNA): TGTGCCAGCAGTTTATGGGGAGGCGGCGGCTATGGCTACACCTTC. Its translation is CASSLWGGGGYGYTF.

The chain carries TRBV18 and TRBJ1-2; D is uncertain. Trimming removed 1 base at V and 8 bases at J, with 5 bases between. This CDR3 contains 11 residues. In germline, CDR1 is KGHSH, CDR2 LQKENI. The DNA for the CDR3 is TGTGCCAGCTCACCACTCGTGGGCTACACCTTC. Protein sequence: CASSPLVGYTF.

This chain joins TRBV7-2 and TRBJ2-7, with TRBD2 matching 9 bases. Losses at the gene ends were 4 bases for V and 1 base for J; bases not matched to a gene: 5. CDR1 is SGHTA, CDR2 FQGNSA, per germline. There are 15 residues in the CDR3. The CDR3 DNA reads TGTGCCAGCAGCTCGGCTAGCGGGACATCCTACGAGCAGTACTTC. Translating it yields CASSSASGTSYEQYF. Full variable domain (outside the CDR3, taken from reference TRBV7-2 and TRBJ2-7): GAGVSQSPSNKVTEKGKDVELRCDPISGHTALYWYRQSLGQGLEFLIYFQGNSAPDKSGLPSDRFSAERTGGSVSTLTIQRTQQEDSAVYLCASSSASGTSYEQYFGPGTRLTVT.

This clone was observed a handful of times. V gene TRBV5-4 combines with J gene TRBJ2-7; a possible D gene is TRBD2 (6 bases). The CDR3 consists of 16 residues. Germline V gene data show CDR1 as SGHNT and CDR2 as YYREEE (reference sequence). V was shortened by 0 bases and J by 7 bases, with 20 bases between the two germline ends. CDR3 amino acids: CASSLVVDYGRDEQYF. In DNA form, the CDR3 reads TGTGCCAGCAGCTTGGTGGTGGACTACGGCCGGGATGAGCAGTACTTC.

The chain combines TRBV7-2 with TRBJ1-1, with D possibly being TRBD1 (5 bases). Deletions cut 1 base from V and 4 bases from J, with 10 bases between. CDR3 length: 14 residues. The germline gives CDR1 SGHTA, CDR2 FQGNSA. The chain's CDR3 is CASSLVGGFTEAFF. Written as DNA, the CDR3 is TGTGCCAGCAGCTTAGTGGGGGGGTTCACTGAAGCTTTCTTT.

V and J are TRBV20-1 and TRBJ2-5, with D unresolved. Germline V gives CDR1 DFQATT, CDR2 SNEGSKA (reference sequence). The CDR3 runs to 11 residues. V lost 3 bases and J lost 6, with 8 bases in between. In DNA form, the CDR3 reads TGCAGTGCTAGTATTGCGCAGACCCAGTACTTC. Its protein is CSASIAQTQYF.

This clone came up once. This chain connects TRBV7-3 to TRBJ2-1; 8 bases match TRBD2. Germline V gene lookup returns CDR1 SGHTA and CDR2 FQGTGA. This CDR3 has 14 residues. The J segment lost 6 bases and the V segment lost 2 bases, leaving 3 bases of the junction unmatched. This CDR3 is CASSLGLASNEQFF. As DNA, the CDR3 is TGTGCCAGCAGCTTAGGACTAGCATCCAATGAGCAGTTCTTC.

The V gene is TRBV28, the J gene TRBJ2-7; 9 positions match TRBD1. The CDR3 is made up of 15 amino acids. CDR1 and CDR2 (germline): MDHEN, SYDVKM. V gave up 6 bases and J gave up 2 bases; unmatched junction bases: 8. The DNA for the CDR3 is TGTGCCAGCAGGGGAACAGGGGGCCATACCTACGAGCAGTACTTC. Residues: CASRGTGGHTYEQYF.

V and J are TRBV24-1 and TRBJ2-1; 16 nucleotides match TRBD2. Trimming took 3 bases from V and 7 from J; bases not matched to a gene: 5. CDR3 size: 17 residues. Germline V gene data show CDR1 as KGHDR and CDR2 as SFDVKD. CDR3 sequence (DNA): TGTGCCACCAGTGATCCCGGGACTAGCGGGAGGGGAAATGAGCAGTTCTTC. It is translated as CATSDPGTSGRGNEQFF.

The chain employs TRBV9 and TRBJ2-1; TRBD2 matches at 10 bases. CDR1 is SGDLS, CDR2 YYNGEE, per germline. This CDR3 is built from 15 residues. V was pared by 4 bases and J by 6 bases, with 7 bases of the junction left unmatched. The CDR3 DNA is TGTGCCAGCAGCTTCACCGGGACTAGCGTCAATGAGCAGTTCTTC. Encoded protein: CASSFTGTSVNEQFF.

The chain is built from TRBV7-6 and TRBJ2-6, with 7 positions matching TRBD1. The CDR3 contains 16 residues. CDR1 and CDR2 (germline): SGHVS, FNYEAQ. V lost 2 bases to trimming and J lost 3 bases; unmatched junction nucleotides: 4. The DNA of the CDR3 is TGTGCCAGCAGCTTAACGCAGGGGGATGGGGCCAACGTCCTGACTTTC. As protein: CASSLTQGDGANVLTF.

The chain is built from TRBV4-3 and TRBJ2-1, with 9 bases identical to TRBD2. Germline lookup yields CDR1 LGHNA and CDR2 YSLEER. V was clipped by 4 bases and J by 5 bases; unmatched bases: 18. The CDR3 sequence is 19 residues long. The CDR3 loop is CASSRLSGSLVGADNEQFF. In DNA form, the CDR3 reads TGCGCCAGCAGCCGCCTTAGCGGGAGTTTGGTAGGAGCGGACAATGAGCAGTTCTTC.

This chain links TRBV29-1 with TRBJ1-1; TRBD1 is a possible D gene (6 bases). This CDR3 region has 11 residues. V lost 2 bases and J lost 7, with 8 bases in between. Looked up from germline, CDR1 is SQVTM and CDR2 is ANQGSEA. CDR3 loop: CSVEWDIEAFF. In DNA, the CDR3 is TGCAGCGTTGAATGGGACATTGAAGCTTTCTTT. Based on the CDR3 plus reference TRBV29-1 and TRBJ1-1, the full variable domain is SAVISQKPSRDICQRGTSLTIQCQVDSQVTMMFWYRQQPGQSLTLIATANQGSEATYESGFVIDKFPISRPNLTFSTLTVSNMSPEDSSIYLCSVEWDIEAFFGQGTRLTVV.

The chain links TRBV10-3 to TRBJ1-6; tentatively, D is TRBD1 (5 bases). The germline V gene has CDR1 ENHRY and CDR2 SYGVKD. The CDR3 sequence is 14 residues long. V dropped 1 base and J dropped 10 bases, with 11 bases sitting between them. CDR3 sequence reads: CAISELGRESPLHF. The CDR3 DNA follows: TGTGCCATCAGTGAGTTGGGGCGCGAGTCACCCCTCCACTTT.

In this sample, this clone turned up a few times. In DNA, the CDR3 is TGTGCCAGCAGTCCAGGGTCGTCGATGAACACTGAAGCTTTCTTT. Amino acid sequence: CASSPGSSMNTEAFF. The genes are TRBV7-9 and TRBJ1-1; a weak D match, TRBD1 (5 bases). Germline values: CDR1 SEHNR, CDR2 FQNEAQ (reference sequence). This CDR3 spans 15 amino acids. Trimming took 6 bases from V and 0 from J, leaving 14 bases between them.

This rearrangement joins TRBV28 to TRBJ2-7; 7 nucleotides match TRBD1. Germline trimming cut 6 bases from V and 2 bases from J; bases unmatched to any gene: 7. In germline, CDR1 is MDHEN, CDR2 SYDVKM. The CDR3 is 14 residues long. This chain's CDR3 is CASSWPGQTYEQYF. The CDR3 DNA reads TGTGCCAGCAGCTGGCCGGGACAGACCTACGAGCAGTACTTC. Full variable domain (remainder filled in from reference TRBV28 and TRBJ2-7): DVKVTQSSRYLVKRTGEKVFLECVQDMDHENMFWYRQDPGLGLRLIYFSYDVKMKEKGDIPEGYSVSREKKERFSLILESASTNQTSMYLCASSWPGQTYEQYFGPGTRLTVT.

This clone was seen only once. CDR3 protein: CASSRGQGQETQYF. CDR3 DNA sequence: TGTGCCAGCAGCCGCGGACAGGGGCAAGAGACCCAGTACTTC. This sequence joins TRBV7-2 and TRBJ2-5, with TRBD1 identical over 9 bases. Germline assignment: CDR1 SGHTA and CDR2 FQGNSA. Unmatched junction bases numbered 3, after V lost 5 bases and J lost 2 bases. CDR3 length equals 14 residues.

A note on this clone: Other DNA sequences in this specimen translate into the identical CDR3. The chain has TRBV4-3 and TRBJ2-7; 11 bases fit TRBD2. Germline assignment: CDR1 LGHNA and CDR2 YSLEER. With V trimmed by 3 bases and J by 1 base, 5 bases remained unmatched. This CDR3 comprises 16 residues. The CDR3 DNA reads as TGCGCCAGCAGCCAGGGTGGGACTAGCGGTTCCTACGAGCAGTACTTC. This gives the protein CASSQGGTSGSYEQYF.

This sequence joins TRBV3-1 (or the pseudogene TRBV3-2) and TRBJ2-2, with 9 bases that match TRBD2. The CDR3 is made up of 18 amino acids. Trimming removed 2 bases from V and 0 bases from J; junction bases left unmatched: 7. CDR1 is LGHDT and CDR2 is YNNKEL in the germline V gene (reference sequence). CDR3: CASSQPLAGLTNTGELFF. CDR3 coding DNA: TGTGCCAGCAGCCAACCCCTAGCGGGGTTGACGAACACCGGGGAGCTGTTTTTT.

This chain joins TRBV19 and TRBJ2-2; D unresolved. V shed 6 bases and J shed 1 base, with 9 bases lying between them. Per the germline V gene, CDR1 is LNHDA and CDR2 is SQIVND (reference sequence). The CDR3 contains 14 residues. The CDR3 coding sequence is TGTGCCAGTAGGGAGACGGGGAACACCGGGGAGCTGTTTTTT. This encodes CASRETGNTGELFF. Full variable domain (remainder filled in from reference TRBV19 and TRBJ2-2): DGGITQSPKYLFRKEGQNVTLSCEQNLNHDAMYWYRQDPGQGLRLIYYSQIVNDFQKGDIAEGYSVSREKKESFPLTVTSAQKNPTAFYLCASRETGNTGELFFGEGSRLTVL.

The J gene is TRBJ1-2, the V gene TRBV9; 7 bases are shared with TRBD1. Germline-derived CDR1 and CDR2 are SGDLS and YYNGEE. The CDR3 runs 13 residues. J lost 6 bases, V lost 4 bases, and 6 bases had no gene match. The CDR3, as DNA: TGTGCCAGCAGCTACGGGACAGTCAATGGCTACACCTTC. The encoded protein is CASSYGTVNGYTF. The variable domain in full, with the rest retrieved from reference TRBV9 and TRBJ1-2, is DSGVTQTPKHLITATGQRVTLRCSPRSGDLSVYWYQQSLDQGLQFLIQYYNGEERAKGNILERFSAQQFPDLHSELNLSSLELGDSALYFCASSYGTVNGYTFGSGTRLTVV.

V usage is TRBV5-4 and J usage is TRBJ2-7, with 10 bases matching TRBD1. From germline, CDR1 is SGHNT and CDR2 YYREEE (reference sequence). The CDR3 has 15 residues. After removal of 4 bases from V and 1 base from J, the junction contained 5 bases not matched to a gene. CDR3 region: CASSGTGELSYEQYF. The CDR3 DNA follows: TGTGCCAGCAGCGGGACAGGGGAGCTATCCTACGAGCAGTACTTC.

The rearrangement uses TRBV18 and TRBJ2-1; TRBD2 matches at 14 bases. The CDR3 contains 15 residues. V trimming: 5 bases; J trimming: 7 bases; junction bases outside the gene matches: 4. Germline CDR1 is KGHSH and CDR2 is LQKENI. The CDR3 loop reads CASSSGTSGSNEQFF. For the CDR3, the DNA is TGTGCCAGCTCATCCGGGACTAGCGGGAGTAATGAGCAGTTCTTC.

The chain links TRBV2 to TRBJ2-7; tentatively, D is TRBD1 (6 bases). The CDR3 consists of 13 residues. The V gene's germline CDR1 is SNHLY and CDR2 FYNNEI. V lost 7 bases, J lost 6 bases, and 16 bases lay in between. The CDR3 is CASTGTRNFEQYF. CDR3 bases: TGTGCCAGCACCGGGACAAGGAACTTCGAGCAGTACTTC.

This chain uses TRBV19 with TRBJ1-1; D is unclear. Per germline, CDR1 LNHDA and CDR2 SQIVND (reference sequence). The ends were cut back, 4 bases at V and 1 base at J, with 7 bases in the middle. This CDR3 is 13 amino acids long. CDR3 DNA sequence: TGTGCCAGTAGTACCAGAGGGAACACTGAAGCTTTCTTT. As protein: CASSTRGNTEAFF.

The chain has TRBV19 and TRBJ1-6; TRBD1 might be the D (5 bases). The CDR3 spans 16 residues. Looked up from germline, CDR1 is LNHDA and CDR2 is SQIVND (reference sequence). V was clipped by 3 bases and J by 6 bases, with 15 bases between them. In DNA, the CDR3 is TGTGCCAGTAGTATTAGGAGCCGGGGGATTAATTCACCCCTCCACTTT. This codes for CASSIRSRGINSPLHF. The variable domain in full, completed from reference TRBV19 and TRBJ1-6, reads DGGITQSPKYLFRKEGQNVTLSCEQNLNHDAMYWYRQDPGQGLRLIYYSQIVNDFQKGDIAEGYSVSREKKESFPLTVTSAQKNPTAFYLCASSIRSRGINSPLHFGNGTRLTVT.

The CDR3 here is CASSGNSYNEQFF. CDR3 DNA sequence: TGTGCCAGCAGCGGGAATTCCTACAATGAGCAGTTCTTC. The chain carries TRBV12-3 or TRBV12-4 and TRBJ2-1, with TRBD2 as a possible D gene (5 bases). The V gene lost 6 bases and the J gene lost 1 base, with 7 bases spanning the gap. The CDR3 extends over 13 amino acids.

V gene TRBV19 combines with J gene TRBJ2-1, with 9 bases identical to TRBD2. The germline CDR1 and CDR2 sequences are LNHDA and SQIVND (reference sequence). The junction had 5 bases not matched to a gene; V was cut back by 9 bases and J by 2 bases. The CDR3 contains 14 residues. The CDR3 here is CASKREAAYNEQFF. The CDR3 DNA reads TGTGCCAGCAAGCGGGAGGCCGCCTACAATGAGCAGTTCTTC. The full variable domain, its missing parts supplied by reference TRBV19 and TRBJ2-1, is DGGITQSPKYLFRKEGQNVTLSCEQNLNHDAMYWYRQDPGQGLRLIYYSQIVNDFQKGDIAEGYSVSREKKESFPLTVTSAQKNPTAFYLCASKREAAYNEQFFGPGTRLTVL.

The chain recombines TRBV7-2 with TRBJ2-1; 8 bases are a match to TRBD2. Germline loops: CDR1 SGHTA, CDR2 FQGNSA. This CDR3 spans 15 amino acids. V lost 3 bases to trimming and J lost 1 base; unmatched junction nucleotides: 2. The CDR3, as DNA: TGTGCCAGCAGCTTCGCGGGAGGATCCTACAATGAGCAGTTCTTC. Translated: CASSFAGGSYNEQFF.